This T cell receptor (beta chain) was recorded in a study of blood T cell repertoires in COVID-19. For the study at large: Researchers got acute and convalescent COVID-19 samples from the United States, Italy and Spain. Sources were T cells, B-cell-depleted T cells, or PBMCs; the material itself was cDNA or gDNA.

Germline trimming cut 10 bases from V and 4 bases from J; bases unmatched to any gene: 5. The CDR3 contains 13 residues. Germline CDR1 is MDHEN and CDR2 is SYDVKM. Per the original methods: Reference gene primer amplification gave estimated nucleated cell counts. Clones were read by immunoSEQ multiplex PCR, and TCRdb kept only the in-frame ones, dropping some. V, J and clone size were drawn from that table, and D and trimming were deduced from the DNA. This sample has roughly 180,000 clones; 85% to 90% occur once, and the top ten carry 0.99%. The chain is built from TRBV28 and TRBJ2-5, with 11 bases identical to TRBD1. This sequence was found in a man between 18 and 29 years old with acute or convalescent COVID-19. The sequencing sample was made of peripheral blood. CDR3: CATGDRGTETQYF. The CDR3 DNA reads as TGTGCCACCGGGGACAGGGGGACAGAGACCCAGTACTTC.